This T cell receptor beta chain is from a study of cytomegalovirus exposure and HLA in healthy donors. Germline CDR1 reads MNHNS; CDR2 reads SASEGT. The CDR3 length is 13 residues. Trimming stripped 7 bases from V and 5 bases from J, with 11 bases between. This table comes from immunoSEQ multiplex PCR, and its TCRdb copy is limited to in-frame clones, with some not included. This table has about 200,000 clones, over 65% appearing once. Whole-study results and caveats: According to the study, 180 or so TCR beta chains were cytomegalovirus-associated.

A note on this clone: Its antigen is currently unknown.

The TCR was taken from a woman between 18 and 29 years old in good health and CMV-seronegative. The chain uses TRBV6-1 and TRBJ1-4; D unresolved. Sequences were obtained from PBMCs. The CDR3 sequence: CASTPQNNEKLFF. The DNA for the CDR3 is TGTGCCAGCACCCCACAGAACAATGAAAAACTGTTTTTT.